This TCR beta chain stems from a study of cytomegalovirus exposure and HLA in healthy donors. Study-level points and caveats: Reports showed the classifier diagnosing cytomegalovirus status with high specificity and sensitivity.

Only in-frame clones appear in the TCRdb table, and some are missing; sequencing was by immunoSEQ multiplex PCR. The table records 110,000 or so clones, about nine tenths of them present only once. In regard to this clone: No antigen is known for it.

V lost 6 bases to trimming and J lost 2 bases, with 14 bases between them. The CDR3 loop spans 14 amino acids. Germline-derived CDR1 and CDR2 are SNHLY and FYNNEI. Sequences were obtained from PBMCs. The chain has TRBV2 and TRBJ2-7, with TRBD1 as a possible D gene (5 bases). This clonotype originated in a man younger than 30 in good health and CMV-seronegative. CDR3 loop: CASRKDRFTYEQYF. CDR3 nucleotide sequence: TGTGCCAGCAGAAAAGACAGATTTACCTACGAGCAGTACTTC.